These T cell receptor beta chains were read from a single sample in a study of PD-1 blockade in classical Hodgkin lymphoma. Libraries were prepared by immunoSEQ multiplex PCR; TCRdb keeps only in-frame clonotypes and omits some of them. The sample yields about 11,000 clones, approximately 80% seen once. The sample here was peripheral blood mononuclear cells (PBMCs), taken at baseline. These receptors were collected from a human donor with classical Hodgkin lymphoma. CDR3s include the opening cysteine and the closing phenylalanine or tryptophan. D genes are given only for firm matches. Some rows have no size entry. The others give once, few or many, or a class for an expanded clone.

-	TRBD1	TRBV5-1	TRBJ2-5	CASSSGKTGTAETQYF	TGCGCCAGCAGCTCCGGAAAAACCGGGACAGCAGAGACCCAGTACTTC
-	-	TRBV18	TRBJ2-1	CASSPGPINEQFF	TGTGCCAGCTCACCTGGACCGATCAATGAGCAGTTCTTC
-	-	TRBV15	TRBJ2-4	CATRDREGENIQYF	TGTGCCACACGGGACCGCGAGGGGGAAAACATTCAGTACTTC
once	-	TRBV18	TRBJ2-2	CASSPGITGELFF	TGTGCCAGCTCGCCAGGGATCACCGGGGAGCTGTTTTTT
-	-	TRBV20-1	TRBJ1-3	CSANPLNTIYF	TGCAGTGCTAACCCCCTAAACACCATATATTTT
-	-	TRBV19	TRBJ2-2	CASSIQKDTGELFF	TGTGCCAGTAGCATACAGAAGGACACCGGGGAGCTGTTTTTT
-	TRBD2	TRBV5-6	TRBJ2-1	CASSLRTSGRASSYNEQFF	TGTGCCAGCAGCCTCAGGACTAGCGGGAGGGCGAGCTCCTACAATGAGCAGTTCTTC
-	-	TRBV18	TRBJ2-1	CASSYRSDNEQFF	TGTGCCAGCTCATACAGGTCCGATAATGAGCAGTTCTTC
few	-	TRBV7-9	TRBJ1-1	CASSLDGVGTEAFF	TGTGCCAGCAGCTTAGATGGGGTAGGGACTGAAGCTTTCTTT
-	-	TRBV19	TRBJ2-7	CASSIGGAGYEQYF	TGTGCCAGTAGTATAGGTGGGGCGGGATACGAGCAGTACTTC
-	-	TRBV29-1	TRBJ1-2	CSAGSGDGSYGYTF	TGCAGCGCCGGGTCCGGGGACGGTTCCTATGGCTACACCTTC
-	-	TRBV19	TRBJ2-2	CASSITDTGELFF	TGTGCCAGTAGTATAACGGATACCGGGGAGCTGTTTTTT
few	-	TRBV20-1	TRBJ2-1	CSAGAYNEQFF	TGCAGTGCTGGGGCCTACAATGAGCAGTTCTTC
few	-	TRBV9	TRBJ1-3	CASSQGGRSYSGNTIYF	TGTGCCAGCAGTCAAGGTGGTCGCAGTTACTCTGGAAACACCATATATTTT
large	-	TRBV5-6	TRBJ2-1	CASSLLLSNEQFF	TGTGCCAGCAGCTTGCTATTGAGCAATGAGCAGTTCTTC
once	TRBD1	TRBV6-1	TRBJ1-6	CASSLRDRNNSPLHF	TGTGCCAGCAGCCTCCGGGACAGAAATAATTCACCCCTCCACTTT
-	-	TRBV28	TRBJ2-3	CASSFGIGRSLATDTQYF	TGTGCCAGCAGTTTTGGGATAGGACGGTCCCTAGCCACAGATACGCAGTATTTT
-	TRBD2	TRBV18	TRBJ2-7	CASSPGLGGDEQYF	TGTGCCAGCTCACCGGGACTAGGTGGGGACGAGCAGTACTTC
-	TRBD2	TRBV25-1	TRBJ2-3	CASSPSGELGDTQYF	TGTGCCAGCAGTCCAAGCGGGGAGCTCGGAGATACGCAGTATTTT
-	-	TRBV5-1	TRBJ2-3	CASSFRAGGDTDTQYF	TGCGCCAGCAGCTTTAGGGCTGGAGGGGACACAGATACGCAGTATTTT
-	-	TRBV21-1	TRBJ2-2	CASSKAASGRMAGELFF	TGTGCCAGCAGCAAAGCCGCTAGCGGGAGGATGGCCGGGGAGCTGTTTTTT
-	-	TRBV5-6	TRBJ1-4	CASSLEGRDPATNEKLFF	TGTGCCAGCAGCTTGGAGGGTCGGGACCCCGCAACTAATGAAAAACTGTTTTTT
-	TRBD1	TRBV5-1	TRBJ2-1	CASTQGAGYNEQFF	TGCGCCAGCACCCAGGGGGCAGGATACAATGAGCAGTTCTTC
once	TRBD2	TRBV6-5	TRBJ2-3	CASSLASGRRDTQYF	TGTGCCAGCAGTTTGGCGAGCGGGAGGAGAGATACGCAGTATTTT
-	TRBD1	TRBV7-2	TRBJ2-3	CASSGQGAIDTQYF	TGTGCCAGCAGTGGACAGGGGGCCATCGATACGCAGTATTTT
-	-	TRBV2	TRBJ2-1	CASSVRVLWGNEQFF	TGTGCCAGCAGTGTTAGGGTTCTCTGGGGAAATGAGCAGTTCTTC
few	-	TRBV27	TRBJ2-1	CASSLYPAEQVEQFF	TGTGCCAGCAGTTTATACCCGGCAGAACAGGTTGAGCAGTTCTTC
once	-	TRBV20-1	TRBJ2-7	CSASSGNEQYF	TGCAGTGCTAGTTCGGGGAACGAGCAGTACTTC
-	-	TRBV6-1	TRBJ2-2	CASRGGNTGELFF	TGTGCCAGCAGGGGGGGGAACACCGGGGAGCTGTTTTTT
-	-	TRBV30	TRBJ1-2	CAWNREYGYTF	TGTGCCTGGAACAGGGAATATGGCTACACCTTC
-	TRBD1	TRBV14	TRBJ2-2	CASSRTGTGGHGELFF	TGTGCCAGCAGCCGAACAGGGACAGGGGGGCACGGGGAGCTGTTTTTT
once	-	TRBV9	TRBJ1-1	CASSARPTTRRDTEAFF	TGTGCCAGCAGCGCGAGACCGACGACCCGTCGGGATACTGAAGCTTTCTTT
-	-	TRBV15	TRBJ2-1	CATSRRKNEQFF	TGTGCCACCAGCAGAAGAAAGAATGAGCAGTTCTTC
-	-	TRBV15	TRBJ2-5	CATSSPDQETQYF	TGTGCCACCAGCAGCCCTGACCAAGAGACCCAGTACTTC
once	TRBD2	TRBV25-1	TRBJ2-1	CASSDQLAGGHNEQFF	TGTGCCAGCAGTGATCAACTAGCGGGAGGGCACAATGAGCAGTTCTTC
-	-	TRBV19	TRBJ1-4	CASCQPLNEKLFF	TGTGCCAGTTGTCAACCGCTTAATGAAAAACTGTTTTTT
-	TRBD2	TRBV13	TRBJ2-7	CASSLGPGSGRYEQYF	TGTGCCAGCAGCTTAGGCCCGGGTAGCGGGAGATACGAGCAGTACTTC
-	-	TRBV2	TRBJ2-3	CASRGGAPSTDTQYF	TGTGCCAGCAGGGGGGGGGCCCCTTCCACAGATACGCAGTATTTT
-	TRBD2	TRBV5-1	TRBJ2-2	CASKLAGGYTGELFF	TGCGCCAGCAAACTAGCGGGAGGGTATACCGGGGAGCTGTTTTTT
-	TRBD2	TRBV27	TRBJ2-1	CASSQTLAGGYNEQFF	TGTGCCAGCAGCCAAACTCTAGCGGGAGGGTACAATGAGCAGTTCTTC
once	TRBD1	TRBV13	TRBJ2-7	CASSSWDSAYEQYF	TGTGCCAGCAGCTCCTGGGACAGCGCCTACGAGCAGTACTTC
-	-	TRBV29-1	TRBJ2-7	CSVINYEQYF	TGCAGCGTAATCAACTACGAGCAGTACTTC
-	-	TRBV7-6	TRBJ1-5	CASSLDSGNGQPQHF	TGTGCCAGCAGCTTAGATTCGGGGAACGGGCAGCCCCAGCATTTT
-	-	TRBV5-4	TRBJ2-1	CASSDTILSSYNEQFF	TGTGCCAGCAGCGATACTATACTGAGCTCCTACAATGAGCAGTTCTTC
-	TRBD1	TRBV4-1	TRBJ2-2	CASSQVPKDQGATGELFF	TGCGCCAGCAGCCAAGTCCCAAAAGATCAGGGGGCAACCGGGGAGCTGTTTTTT